The clone carrying this T cell receptor beta chain was observed a few times. The antigen remains undetermined. This entry is derived from a study of T-cell memory formation after mild COVID-19. On the study more broadly: For the most part, TCR clusters were specific to one donor. General observations from the study: Second-wave clones that peaked on day 37 lacked confirmed SARS-CoV-2 specificity. CD4+ clones that contracted lay mainly in CM and EM; CD8+ ones lay in EMRA.

TCRdb reanalysed the 5' RACE reads using MiXCR and keeps one entry per CDR3 protein. Here the sample spans 250,000 or so distinct CDR3 sequences, about a sixth being singletons. Germline V gene lookup returns CDR1 MDHEN and CDR2 SYDVKM. J gave up 2 bases and V 4 bases, and 10 bases lay outside the gene matches. The CDR3 totals 17 residues. The sequenced sample was PBMCs or a T cell subset sorted from them (not recorded which). The chain links TRBV28 to TRBJ1-5, with TRBD1 matching over 8 bases. The source is a man younger than 35 who had mild COVID-19 (a few samples of this study predate the infection). Cell type and time point are not known. The CDR3 DNA reads as TGTGCCAGCAGTTCCCTAGACAGGGGCCGTGGCAATCAGCCCCAGCATTTT. Encoded protein: CASSSLDRGRGNQPQHF.